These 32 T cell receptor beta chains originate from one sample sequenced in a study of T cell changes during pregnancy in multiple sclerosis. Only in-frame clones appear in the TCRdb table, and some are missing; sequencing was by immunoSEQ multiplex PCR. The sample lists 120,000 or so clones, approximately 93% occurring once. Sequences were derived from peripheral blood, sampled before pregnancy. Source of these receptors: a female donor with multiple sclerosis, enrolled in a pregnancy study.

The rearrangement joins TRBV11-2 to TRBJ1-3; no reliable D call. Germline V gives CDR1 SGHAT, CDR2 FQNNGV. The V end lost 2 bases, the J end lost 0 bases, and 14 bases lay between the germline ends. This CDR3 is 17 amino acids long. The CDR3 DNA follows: TGTGCCAGCAGCTTATGGGCCAGGTCAAGCTCTGGAAACACCATATATTTT. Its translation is CASSLWARSSSGNTIYF.

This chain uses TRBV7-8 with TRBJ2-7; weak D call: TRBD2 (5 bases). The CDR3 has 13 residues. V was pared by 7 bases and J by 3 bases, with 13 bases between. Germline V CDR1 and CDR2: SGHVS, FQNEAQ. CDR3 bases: TGTGCCAGCATCACGCCGGGGAGCTACGAGCAGTACTTC. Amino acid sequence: CASITPGSYEQYF. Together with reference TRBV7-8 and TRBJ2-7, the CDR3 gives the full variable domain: GAGVSQSPRYKVAKRGQDVALRCDPISGHVSLFWYQQALGQGPEFLTYFQNEAQLDKSGLPSDRFFAERPEGSVSTLKIQRTQQEDSAVYLCASITPGSYEQYFGPGTRLTVT.

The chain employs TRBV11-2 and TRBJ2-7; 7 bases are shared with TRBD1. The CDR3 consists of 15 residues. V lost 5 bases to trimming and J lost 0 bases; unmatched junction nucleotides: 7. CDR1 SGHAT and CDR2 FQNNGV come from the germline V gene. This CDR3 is CASSQDDRVSYEQYF. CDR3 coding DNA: TGTGCCAGCAGCCAGGATGACAGGGTCTCCTACGAGCAGTACTTC.

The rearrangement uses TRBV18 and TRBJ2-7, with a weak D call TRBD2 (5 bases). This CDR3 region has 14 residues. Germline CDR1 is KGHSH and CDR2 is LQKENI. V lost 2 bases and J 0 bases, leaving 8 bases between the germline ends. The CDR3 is CASSPELDSYEQYF. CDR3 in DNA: TGTGCCAGCTCACCAGAACTAGACTCCTACGAGCAGTACTTC.

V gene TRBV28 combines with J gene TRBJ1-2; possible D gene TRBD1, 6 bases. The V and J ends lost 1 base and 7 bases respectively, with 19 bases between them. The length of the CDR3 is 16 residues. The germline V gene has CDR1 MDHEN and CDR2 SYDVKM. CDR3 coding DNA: TGTGCCAGCAGTTTATCCAGACAGGAGAAAATCTCTGGCTACACCTTC. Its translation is CASSLSRQEKISGYTF.

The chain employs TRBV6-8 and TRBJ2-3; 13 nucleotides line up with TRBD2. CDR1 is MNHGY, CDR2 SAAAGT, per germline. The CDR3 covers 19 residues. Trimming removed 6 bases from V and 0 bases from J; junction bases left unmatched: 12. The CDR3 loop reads CASSPQLAGGPSSTDTQYF. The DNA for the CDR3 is TGTGCCAGCAGCCCTCAACTAGCGGGGGGGCCGTCTAGCACAGATACGCAGTATTTT.

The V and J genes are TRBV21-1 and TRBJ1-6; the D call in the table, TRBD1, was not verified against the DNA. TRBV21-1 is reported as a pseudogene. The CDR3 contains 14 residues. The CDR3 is CASRRQGSMTPLHF. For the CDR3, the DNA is TGTGCCAGCAGAAGACAGGGTTCGATGACACCCCTCCACTTT.

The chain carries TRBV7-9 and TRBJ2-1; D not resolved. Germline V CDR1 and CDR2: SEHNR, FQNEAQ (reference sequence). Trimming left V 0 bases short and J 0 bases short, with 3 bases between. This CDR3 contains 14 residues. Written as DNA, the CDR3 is TGTGCCAGCAGCTTAGCCAGCTCCTACAATGAGCAGTTCTTC. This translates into CASSLASSYNEQFF. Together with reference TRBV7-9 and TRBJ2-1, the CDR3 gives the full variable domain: DTGVSQNPRHKITKRGQNVTFRCDPISEHNRLYWYRQTLGQGPEFLTYFQNEAQLEKSRLLSDRFSAERPKGSFSTLEIQRTEQGDSAMYLCASSLASSYNEQFFGPGTRLTVL.

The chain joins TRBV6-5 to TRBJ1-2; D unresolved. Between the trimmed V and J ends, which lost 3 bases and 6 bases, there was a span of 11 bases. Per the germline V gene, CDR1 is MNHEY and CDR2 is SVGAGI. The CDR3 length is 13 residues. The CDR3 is CASSYRTGNGYTF. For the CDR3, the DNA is TGTGCCAGCAGTTATCGGACGGGGAATGGCTACACCTTC.

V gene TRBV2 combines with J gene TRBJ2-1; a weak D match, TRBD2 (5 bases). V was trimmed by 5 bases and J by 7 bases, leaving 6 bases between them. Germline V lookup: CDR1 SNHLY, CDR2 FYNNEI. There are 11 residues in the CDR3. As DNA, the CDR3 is TGTGCCAGCAGTTCGGGGAATGAGCAGTTCTTC. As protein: CASSSGNEQFF.

CDR3 nucleotides: TGTGCCATCACTAAACGGGTAAGCGATGAGCAGTTCTTC. Translating it yields CAITKRVSDEQFF. The V call is TRBV2, the J call TRBJ2-1, with unresolved D. There are 13 residues in the CDR3. V lost 10 bases and J lost 8, with 18 bases in between. In germline, CDR1 is SNHLY, CDR2 FYNNEI.

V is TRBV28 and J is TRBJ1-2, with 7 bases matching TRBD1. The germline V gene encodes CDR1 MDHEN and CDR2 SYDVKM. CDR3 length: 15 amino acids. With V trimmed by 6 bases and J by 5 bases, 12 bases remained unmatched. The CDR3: CASRETGQTEYGYTF. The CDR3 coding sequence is TGTGCCAGCAGAGAAACGGGACAGACAGAATATGGCTACACCTTC.

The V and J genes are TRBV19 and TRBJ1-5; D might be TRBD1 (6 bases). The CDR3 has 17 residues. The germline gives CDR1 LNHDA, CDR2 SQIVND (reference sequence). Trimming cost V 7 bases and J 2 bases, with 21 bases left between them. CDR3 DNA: TGTGCCAGTACCCATAGAAGACAGGATTCGGGCAATCAGCCCCAGCATTTT. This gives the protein CASTHRRQDSGNQPQHF.

The CDR3 nucleotides are TGTGCCAGCAGTGCGGACAGGCTTAATGAAAAACTGTTTTTT. This encodes CASSADRLNEKLFF. V is TRBV9 and J is TRBJ1-4; 7 nucleotides agree with TRBD1. Per germline, CDR1 SGDLS and CDR2 YYNGEE. This CDR3 is 14 amino acids long. The V segment lost 5 bases and the J segment 4 bases; nucleotides outside the gene matches: 5.

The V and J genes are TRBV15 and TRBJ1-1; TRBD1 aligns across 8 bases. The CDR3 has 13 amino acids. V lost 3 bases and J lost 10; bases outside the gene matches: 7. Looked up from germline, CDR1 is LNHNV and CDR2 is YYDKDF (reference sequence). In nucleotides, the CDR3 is TGTGCCACCAGCAGTCGACAGGGGAACCGAGCTTTCTTT. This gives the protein CATSSRQGNRAFF.

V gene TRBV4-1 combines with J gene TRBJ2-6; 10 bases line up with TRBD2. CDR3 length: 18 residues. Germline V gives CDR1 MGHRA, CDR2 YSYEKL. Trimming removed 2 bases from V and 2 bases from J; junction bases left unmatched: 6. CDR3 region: CASSQYSGGTTGANVLTF. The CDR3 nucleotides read TGCGCCAGCAGCCAATATAGCGGGGGGACCACTGGGGCCAACGTCCTGACTTTC.

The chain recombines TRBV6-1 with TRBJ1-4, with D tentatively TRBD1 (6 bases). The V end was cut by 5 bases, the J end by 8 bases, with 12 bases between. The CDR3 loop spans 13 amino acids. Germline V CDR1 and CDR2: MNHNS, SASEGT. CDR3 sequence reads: CASSFTGSEKLFF. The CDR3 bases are TGTGCCAGCAGTTTTACAGGGAGCGAAAAACTGTTTTTT.

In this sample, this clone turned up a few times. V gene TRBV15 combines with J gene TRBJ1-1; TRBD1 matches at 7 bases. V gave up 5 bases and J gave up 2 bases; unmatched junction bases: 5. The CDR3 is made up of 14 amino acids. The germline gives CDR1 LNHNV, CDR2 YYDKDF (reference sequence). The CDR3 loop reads CATSHRGKNTEAFF. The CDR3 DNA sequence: TGTGCCACCAGCCACAGGGGAAAAAACACTGAAGCTTTCTTT.

For the CDR3, the DNA is TGCGCCAGCAGCGCTTTAGGGGCGGGAGACGGAGAGCAGTACTTC. Translated, it gives CASSALGAGDGEQYF. This rearrangement joins TRBV5-1 to TRBJ2-7; TRBD2 matches at 7 bases. Germline V lookup: CDR1 SGHRS, CDR2 YFSETQ. J gave up 7 bases and V 4 bases, and 14 bases lay outside the gene matches. The CDR3 extends over 15 amino acids. Supplemented by reference TRBV5-1 and TRBJ2-7, the full variable domain reads KAGVTQTPRYLIKTRGQQVTLSCSPISGHRSVSWYQQTPGQGLQFLFEYFSETQRNKGNFPGRFSGRQFSNSRSEMNVSTLELGDSALYLCASSALGAGDGEQYFGPGTRLTVT.

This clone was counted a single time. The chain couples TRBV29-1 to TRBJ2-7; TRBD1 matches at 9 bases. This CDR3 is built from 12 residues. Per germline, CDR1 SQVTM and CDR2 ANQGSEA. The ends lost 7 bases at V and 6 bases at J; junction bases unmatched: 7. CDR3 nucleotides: TGCAGCGCTGGGGGACAGGGCGTCGAGCAGTACTTC. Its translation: CSAGGQGVEQYF.

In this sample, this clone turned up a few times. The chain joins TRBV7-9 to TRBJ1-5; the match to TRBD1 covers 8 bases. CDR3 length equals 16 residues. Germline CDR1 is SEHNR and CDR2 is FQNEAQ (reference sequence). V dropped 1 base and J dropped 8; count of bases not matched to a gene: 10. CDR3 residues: CASSLGIGQGGEPQHF. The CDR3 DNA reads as TGTGCCAGCAGCTTAGGAATCGGACAGGGAGGGGAGCCCCAGCATTTT.

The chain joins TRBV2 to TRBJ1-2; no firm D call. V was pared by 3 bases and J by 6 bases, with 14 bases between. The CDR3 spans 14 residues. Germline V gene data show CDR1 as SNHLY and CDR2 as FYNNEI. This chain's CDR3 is CASSDSLFLDGYTF. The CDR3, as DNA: TGTGCCAGCAGTGATTCCCTATTTCTGGATGGCTACACCTTC.

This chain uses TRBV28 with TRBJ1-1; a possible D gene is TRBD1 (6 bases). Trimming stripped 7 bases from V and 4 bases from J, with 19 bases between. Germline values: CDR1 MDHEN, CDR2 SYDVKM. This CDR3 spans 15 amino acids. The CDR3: CASTRRQGLTTEAFF. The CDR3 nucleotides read TGTGCCAGCACCCGCCGCCAGGGGTTGACCACTGAAGCTTTCTTT.

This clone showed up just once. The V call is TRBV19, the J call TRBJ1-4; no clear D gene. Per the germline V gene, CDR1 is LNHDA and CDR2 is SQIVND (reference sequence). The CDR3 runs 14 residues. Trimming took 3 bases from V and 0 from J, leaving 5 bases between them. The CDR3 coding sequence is TGTGCCAGTAGTATGGGCACAACTAATGAAAAACTGTTTTTT. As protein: CASSMGTTNEKLFF.

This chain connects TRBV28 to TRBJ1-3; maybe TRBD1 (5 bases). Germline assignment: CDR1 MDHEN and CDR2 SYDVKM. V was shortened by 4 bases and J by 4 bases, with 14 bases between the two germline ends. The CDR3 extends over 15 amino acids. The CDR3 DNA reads TGTGCCAGCAGTTCCCCCCACCAGGGAGGAAACACCATATATTTT. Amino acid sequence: CASSSPHQGGNTIYF. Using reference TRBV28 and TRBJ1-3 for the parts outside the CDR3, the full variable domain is DVKVTQSSRYLVKRTGEKVFLECVQDMDHENMFWYRQDPGLGLRLIYFSYDVKMKEKGDIPEGYSVSREKKERFSLILESASTNQTSMYLCASSSPHQGGNTIYFGEGSWLTVV.

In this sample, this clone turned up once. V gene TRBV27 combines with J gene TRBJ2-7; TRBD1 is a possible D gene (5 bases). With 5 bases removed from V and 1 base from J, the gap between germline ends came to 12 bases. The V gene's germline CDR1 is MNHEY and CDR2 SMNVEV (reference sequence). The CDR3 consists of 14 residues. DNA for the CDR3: TGTGCCAGCAGTCACCAGACAGATTCCTACGAGCAGTACTTC. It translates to CASSHQTDSYEQYF.

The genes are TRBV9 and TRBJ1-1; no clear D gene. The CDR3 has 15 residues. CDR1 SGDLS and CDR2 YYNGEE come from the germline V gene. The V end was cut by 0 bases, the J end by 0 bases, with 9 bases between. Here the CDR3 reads CASSVGGSMNTEAFF. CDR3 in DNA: TGTGCCAGCAGCGTAGGCGGCAGCATGAACACTGAAGCTTTCTTT.

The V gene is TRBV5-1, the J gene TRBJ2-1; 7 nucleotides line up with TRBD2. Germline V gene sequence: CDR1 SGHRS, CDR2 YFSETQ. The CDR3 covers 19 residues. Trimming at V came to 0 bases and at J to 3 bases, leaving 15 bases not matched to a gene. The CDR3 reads CASSLATGSSGDYYNEQFF. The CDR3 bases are TGCGCCAGCAGCTTGGCCACTGGGTCCAGCGGGGACTACTACAATGAGCAGTTCTTC.

CDR3 sequence reads: CASSPLPGQQPSGTEAFF. The CDR3 bases are TGTGCCAGCTCGCCTCTACCGGGACAACAACCGAGTGGGACTGAAGCTTTCTTT. The chain employs TRBV18 and TRBJ1-1, with D possibly TRBD1 on 6 matching bases. Germline-derived CDR1 and CDR2 are KGHSH and LQKENI. V dropped 6 bases and J dropped 5 bases, with 28 bases sitting between them. CDR3 length: 18 amino acids.

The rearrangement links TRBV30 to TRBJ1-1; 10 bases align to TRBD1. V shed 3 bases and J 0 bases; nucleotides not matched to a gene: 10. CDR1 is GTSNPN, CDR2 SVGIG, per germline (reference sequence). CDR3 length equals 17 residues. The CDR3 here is CAWSRIGTGELNTEAFF. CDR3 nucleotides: TGTGCCTGGAGCAGGATTGGGACAGGGGAACTGAACACTGAAGCTTTCTTT.

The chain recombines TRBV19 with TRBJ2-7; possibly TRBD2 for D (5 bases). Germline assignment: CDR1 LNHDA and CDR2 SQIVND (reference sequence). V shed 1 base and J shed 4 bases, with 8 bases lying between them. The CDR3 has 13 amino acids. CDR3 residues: CASSIAAGYEQYF. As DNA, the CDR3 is TGTGCCAGTAGTATAGCGGCGGGTTACGAGCAGTACTTC. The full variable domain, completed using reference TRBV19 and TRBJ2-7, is DGGITQSPKYLFRKEGQNVTLSCEQNLNHDAMYWYRQDPGQGLRLIYYSQIVNDFQKGDIAEGYSVSREKKESFPLTVTSAQKNPTAFYLCASSIAAGYEQYFGPGTRLTVT.

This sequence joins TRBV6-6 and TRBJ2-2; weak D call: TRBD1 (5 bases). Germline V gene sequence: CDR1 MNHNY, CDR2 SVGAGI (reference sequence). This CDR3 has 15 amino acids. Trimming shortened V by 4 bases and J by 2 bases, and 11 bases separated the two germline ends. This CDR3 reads CASSSEQGNTGELFF. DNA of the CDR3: TGTGCCAGCAGTTCGGAGCAGGGAAACACCGGGGAGCTGTTTTTT.